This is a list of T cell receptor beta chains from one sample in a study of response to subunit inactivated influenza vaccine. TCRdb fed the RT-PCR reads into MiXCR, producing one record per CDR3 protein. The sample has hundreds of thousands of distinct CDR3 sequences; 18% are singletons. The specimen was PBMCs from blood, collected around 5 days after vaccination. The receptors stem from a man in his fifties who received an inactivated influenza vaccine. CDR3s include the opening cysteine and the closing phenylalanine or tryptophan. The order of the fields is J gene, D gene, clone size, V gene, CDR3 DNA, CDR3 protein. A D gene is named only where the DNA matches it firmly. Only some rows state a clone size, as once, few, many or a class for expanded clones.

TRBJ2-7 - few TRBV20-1 TGCAGTGCTAGAGATCAACACATTTCCTACGAGCAGTACTTC CSARDQHISYEQYF
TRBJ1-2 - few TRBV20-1 TGCAGTGCTAGCGAAAGTTCAGGACTTCTTGGCTACACCTTC CSASESSGLLGYTF
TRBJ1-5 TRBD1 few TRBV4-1 TGCGCCAGCAGCCAAGGGACAGGAACTTTTCAGCCCCAGCATTTT CASSQGTGTFQPQHF
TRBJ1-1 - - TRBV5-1 TGCGCCAGCAGCCTGAACAGGGAGACGCCAGCTTTCTTT CASSLNRETPAFF
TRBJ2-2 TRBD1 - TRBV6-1 TGTGCCAGCAGTCCCGGGACAGGGGTCGGCGGGGAGCTGTTTTTT CASSPGTGVGGELFF
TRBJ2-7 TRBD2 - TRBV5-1 TGCGCCAGCAGCAAGCGGGGGAGCTCCTACGAGCAGTACTTC CASSKRGSSYEQYF
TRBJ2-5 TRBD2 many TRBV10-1 TGCGCCAGCAGTGCGACTAGCGGGGAAGAGACCCAGTACTTC CASSATSGEETQYF
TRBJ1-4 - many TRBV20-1 TGCAGTGCTAGAGATCCCGGGGGCGCGGGAGAAAAACTGTTTTTT CSARDPGGAGEKLFF
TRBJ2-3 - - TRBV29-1 TGCAGCGTTGATTCATTGGGGGGTTTCGCGCAGTATTTT CSVDSLGGFAQYF
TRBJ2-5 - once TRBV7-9 TGTGCCAGCAGCTCGGACTACCTCCAAGAGACCCAGTACTTC CASSSDYLQETQYF
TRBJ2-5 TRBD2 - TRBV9 TGTGCCAGCAGCGCATCCGGACTAGCGGGAGAGACCCAGTACTTC CASSASGLAGETQYF
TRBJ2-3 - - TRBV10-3 TGTGCCATCAGTGAACGGATCGGGGCAGAGACTCTCACAGATACGCAGTATTTT CAISERIGAETLTDTQYF
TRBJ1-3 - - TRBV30 TGTGCCTGGAGGATCCTCCGGCGGGGGCTAAACACCATATATTTT CAWRILRRGLNTIYF
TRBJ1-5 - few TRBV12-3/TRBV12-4 TGTGCCAGCACAGTCTCAGGAAATCAGCCCCAGCATTTT CASTVSGNQPQHF
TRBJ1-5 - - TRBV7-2 TGTGCCAGCAGCGTGGACGGGGCCGGGAATCAGCCCCAGCATTTT CASSVDGAGNQPQHF
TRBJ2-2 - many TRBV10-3 TGTGCCATCAGGCAGGACAGTAACACCGGGGAGCTGTTTTTT CAIRQDSNTGELFF
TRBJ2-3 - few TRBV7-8 TGTGCCAGCAGCCCCGGACAGTCAGATACGCAGTATTTT CASSPGQSDTQYF
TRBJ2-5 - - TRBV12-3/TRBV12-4 TGTGCCAGCAGTTTAGGATACGGGCGAGAGACCCAGTACTTC CASSLGYGRETQYF
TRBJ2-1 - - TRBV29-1 TGCAGCGTTGAGGTTGTTAATGAGCAGTTCTTC CSVEVVNEQFF
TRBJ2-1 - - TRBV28 TGTGCCAGCAGGGAGGGACCAGCGGCCCCGAATGAGCAGTTCTTC CASREGPAAPNEQFF